This entry concerns a single T cell receptor (beta chain). Per germline, CDR1 DFQATT and CDR2 SNEGSKA (reference sequence). This CDR3 has 18 residues. Beta-chain TCR cDNA was generated via 5'RACE template switching with UMIs. TCRdb reprocessed the 5' RACE reads, keeping one entry per CDR3 protein, no DNA. The listing contains some 140,000 distinct CDR3 sequences. The sample comes from a study of T cells expressing NK-cell markers. For the study at large: Repertoires of TCR beta were obtained from T cells sorted as CD3+CD56+NKG2C+, CD3+CD56+NKG2C- and CD3+CD56-NKG2C+. Seven donors tested HCMV-seropositive and one tested seronegative among the eight sequenced.

The sequencing input was blood T cells: a sorted CD56 or NKG2C T cell subset, CD4+ or CD8+ T cells, or bulk PBMC T cells (not recorded which). The V call is TRBV20-1, the J call TRBJ2-3; there is no DNA to check the TCRdb D call of TRBD2. The source is a woman between 45 and 65 years old in good health. CDR3 sequence reads: CSARGRVAGVASTDTQYF.